Presented here are 21 T cell receptor beta chains from one specimen sequenced in a study of T cell responses to AZD1222 COVID-19 vaccine. This table comes from immunoSEQ multiplex PCR, and its TCRdb copy is limited to in-frame clones, with some not included. The sample records 65,000 to 80,000 clones, around four fifths being singletons. The specimen was peripheral blood, collected 28 days after the second AZD1222 dose. The receptors shown here come from an adult who received the AZD1222 COVID-19 vaccine.

CDR3: CASSLSGASYEQYF. The CDR3 bases are TGTGCCAGCAGCTTATCAGGGGCTTCCTACGAGCAGTACTTC. The chain carries TRBV11-2 and TRBJ2-7; D may be TRBD1 (6 bases). Germline-derived CDR1 and CDR2 are SGHAT and FQNNGV. V was clipped by 2 bases and J by 1 base, with 9 bases between them. The CDR3 loop spans 14 amino acids. The variable domain in full, with the rest retrieved from reference TRBV11-2 and TRBJ2-7, is EAGVAQSPRYKIIEKRQSVAFWCNPISGHATLYWYQQILGQGPKLLIQFQNNGVVDDSQLPKDRFSAERLKGVDSTLKIQPAKLEDSAVYLCASSLSGASYEQYFGPGTRLTVT.

The rearrangement uses TRBV13 and TRBJ2-2, with D possibly being TRBD1 (5 bases). In germline, CDR1 is PRHDT, CDR2 FYEKMQ (reference sequence). The CDR3 has 13 amino acids. The germline V and J ends were trimmed by 0 bases and 12 bases, with 11 bases remaining between them. This CDR3 is CASSLGTVEQLFF. Written as DNA, the CDR3 is TGTGCCAGCAGCTTAGGGACAGTCGAACAGCTGTTTTTT.

The gene calls are TRBV5-6 and TRBJ1-1; 7 bases map to TRBD1. Germline CDR1 SGHDT, CDR2 YYEEEE. The CDR3 is 15 amino acids. Trimming at V came to 3 bases and at J to 3 bases, leaving 8 bases not matched to a gene. CDR3 sequence: CASSYLPGGYTEAFF. The CDR3 nucleotides are TGTGCCAGCAGCTACCTACCAGGGGGTTACACTGAAGCTTTCTTT.

The chain uses TRBV4-1 and TRBJ1-3, with a possible D match to TRBD1 (5 bases). The CDR3 extends over 16 amino acids. The ends were cut back, 0 bases at V and 7 bases at J, with 16 bases in the middle. CDR1 and CDR2 from the germline V gene are MGHRA and YSYEKL. The CDR3 here is CASSQERDGGVNTIYF. The CDR3 DNA reads as TGCGCCAGCAGCCAAGAAAGGGACGGGGGAGTTAACACCATATATTTT.

This chain connects TRBV27 to TRBJ1-2, with D possibly being TRBD1 (6 bases). The CDR3 is made up of 14 amino acids. The V end lost 2 bases, the J end lost 7 bases, and 14 bases lay between the germline ends. Looked up from germline, CDR1 is MNHEY and CDR2 is SMNVEV (reference sequence). This CDR3 reads CASSLNGGAGGYTF. The CDR3 nucleotides are TGTGCCAGCAGTTTAAATGGGGGCGCGGGTGGCTACACCTTC.

V and J are TRBV18 and TRBJ2-2; D is uncertain. The CDR3 consists of 15 residues. Trimming removed 2 bases from V and 0 bases from J, with 7 bases in between. The germline V gene encodes CDR1 KGHSH and CDR2 LQKENI. CDR3 sequence reads: CASSPGVANTGELFF. The CDR3 bases are TGTGCCAGCTCACCAGGGGTAGCGAACACCGGGGAGCTGTTTTTT. Combining the CDR3 with reference TRBV18 and TRBJ2-2 gives the whole variable domain NAGVMQNPRHLVRRRGQEARLRCSPMKGHSHVYWYRQLPEEGLKFMVYLQKENIIDESGMPKERFSAEFPKEGPSILRIQQVVRGDSAAYFCASSPGVANTGELFFGEGSRLTVL.

The J gene is TRBJ2-2, the V gene TRBV7-9, with a weak D call TRBD1 (5 bases). Trimming pared 3 bases from V and 7 bases from J, leaving 9 bases between. Per the germline V gene, CDR1 is SEHNR and CDR2 is FQNEAQ (reference sequence). This CDR3 comprises 13 residues. The chain's CDR3 is CASSFEQGGELFF. The CDR3 nucleotides are TGTGCCAGCAGCTTTGAGCAGGGCGGGGAGCTGTTTTTT.

The V call is TRBV24-1, the J call TRBJ2-1; maybe TRBD2 (5 bases). CDR3 length: 16 residues. V dropped 9 bases and J dropped 0 bases, with 17 bases sitting between them. Germline values: CDR1 KGHDR, CDR2 SFDVKD. The CDR3, as DNA: TGTGCCACCGGTCCTCGCGGGTATAGCTCCTACAATGAGCAGTTCTTC. Its protein is CATGPRGYSSYNEQFF.

The chain joins TRBV28 to TRBJ1-6; D unclear. The CDR3 loop spans 14 amino acids. Trimming took 8 bases from V and 4 from J, leaving 12 bases between them. In germline, CDR1 is MDHEN, CDR2 SYDVKM. The CDR3 reads CASGIVGYNSPLHF. In DNA, the CDR3 is TGTGCCAGCGGTATAGTAGGGTATAATTCACCCCTCCACTTT.

The chain joins TRBV18 to TRBJ1-6; D might be TRBD1 (5 bases). The germline V gene has CDR1 KGHSH and CDR2 LQKENI. V lost 3 bases to trimming and J lost 8 bases, with 14 bases between them. The CDR3 consists of 15 residues. The CDR3, as DNA: TGTGCCAGCTCACCTCGGACAAGGAACTATTCACCCCTCCACTTT. Amino acids: CASSPRTRNYSPLHF.

V and J are TRBV28 and TRBJ2-1; D perhaps matches TRBD2 (5 bases). CDR1 is MDHEN, CDR2 SYDVKM, per germline. V shed 7 bases and J shed 0 bases, with 16 bases lying between them. There are 16 residues in the CDR3. This CDR3 is CASIPSRAGSYNEQFF. For the CDR3, the DNA is TGTGCCAGCATCCCTTCGCGGGCCGGCTCCTACAATGAGCAGTTCTTC.

This clone has only a few counts. V is TRBV28 and J is TRBJ2-7; possibly TRBD1 for D (5 bases). The V gene's germline CDR1 is MDHEN and CDR2 SYDVKM. Trimming took 2 bases from V and 3 from J, leaving 11 bases between them. CDR3 length: 14 residues. The CDR3 spells CASSLRPGIYEQYF. CDR3 bases: TGTGCCAGCAGTTTACGGCCAGGGATCTACGAGCAGTACTTC.

This rearrangement joins TRBV9 to TRBJ2-7; maybe TRBD1 (5 bases). V was cut by 3 bases and J by 3 bases, with 19 bases left in between. This CDR3 contains 16 residues. Germline-derived CDR1 and CDR2 are SGDLS and YYNGEE. The CDR3 nucleotides are TGTGCCAGCAGCGGGTTAGACAGAGCCTCCTTCTACGAGCAGTACTTC. It specifies CASSGLDRASFYEQYF.

The chain couples TRBV7-9 to TRBJ2-2, with D possibly being TRBD2 (6 bases). In germline, CDR1 is SEHNR, CDR2 FQNEAQ (reference sequence). The CDR3 contains 16 residues. V was clipped by 4 bases and J by 4 bases, with 16 bases between them. The CDR3 region is CASSSFSGPITGELFF. CDR3 nucleotides: TGTGCCAGCAGCTCGTTTAGCGGTCCTATCACCGGGGAGCTGTTTTTT.

V and J are TRBV9 and TRBJ1-5, with TRBD1 as a possible D gene (6 bases). Per the germline V gene, CDR1 is SGDLS and CDR2 is YYNGEE. This CDR3 contains 15 residues. The germline V and J ends were trimmed by 3 bases and 2 bases, with 12 bases remaining between them. The chain's CDR3 is CASSATGHGNQPQHF. The CDR3 region has the DNA TGTGCCAGCAGCGCGACGGGACACGGCAATCAGCCCCAGCATTTT. The full variable domain, with the rest looked up from reference TRBV9 and TRBJ1-5, is DSGVTQTPKHLITATGQRVTLRCSPRSGDLSVYWYQQSLDQGLQFLIQYYNGEERAKGNILERFSAQQFPDLHSELNLSSLELGDSALYFCASSATGHGNQPQHFGDGTRLSIL.

The gene calls are TRBV18 and TRBJ2-2, with no clear D. The CDR3 is made up of 14 amino acids. V was trimmed by 0 bases and J by 6 bases, leaving 8 bases between them. From germline, CDR1 is KGHSH and CDR2 LQKENI. For the CDR3, the DNA is TGTGCCAGCTCACCACCATCGATCGCCGGGGAGCTGTTTTTT. This gives the protein CASSPPSIAGELFF.

The CDR3 protein is CASSLGGQGTYEQYF. CDR3 nucleotide sequence: TGTGCCAGCAGCTTAGGGGGACAGGGGACCTACGAGCAGTACTTC. This rearrangement joins TRBV7-2 to TRBJ2-7, with 10 bases aligning to TRBD1. The CDR3 spans 15 residues. V shed 1 base, J shed 2 bases, and the junction held 2 bases outside the gene matches. Per germline, CDR1 SGHTA and CDR2 FQGNSA.

This clone showed up just once. The rearrangement uses TRBV10-3 and TRBJ1-2; D unresolved. The CDR3 is made up of 14 amino acids. Germline loops: CDR1 ENHRY, CDR2 SYGVKD. V lost 8 bases, J lost 8 bases, and 21 bases lay in between. The CDR3 protein is CAIPHEWVLGGYTF. The CDR3 bases are TGTGCCATCCCCCATGAATGGGTCCTCGGGGGCTACACCTTC.

The V gene is TRBV3-1 (or the pseudogene TRBV3-2), the J gene TRBJ2-3; D unclear. Germline lookup yields CDR1 LGHDT and CDR2 YNNKEL (reference sequence). V was clipped by 1 base and J by 6 bases, with 8 bases between them. The CDR3 extends over 13 amino acids. DNA for the CDR3: TGTGCCAGCAGCCAAGTAAGAACGGATACGCAGTATTTT. It yields the protein CASSQVRTDTQYF.

This clone was counted a few times. The rearrangement uses TRBV11-2 and TRBJ1-1; D is ambiguous. Looked up from germline, CDR1 is SGHAT and CDR2 is FQNNGV. V dropped 5 bases and J dropped 6 bases, with 4 bases sitting between them. The CDR3 sequence is 10 residues long. CDR3 bases: TGTGCCAGCAGCGGACCTGAAGCTTTCTTT. It yields the protein CASSGPEAFF.

This chain uses TRBV27 with TRBJ2-7; D unresolved. The CDR3 runs to 14 residues. CDR1 MNHEY and CDR2 SMNVEV come from the germline V gene (reference sequence). The ends were cut back, 3 bases at V and 0 bases at J, with 9 bases in the middle. CDR3 nucleotide sequence: TGTGCCAGCAGTTTGTCCTCCAGCTCCTACGAGCAGTACTTC. Protein product: CASSLSSSSYEQYF.